This T cell receptor (beta chain) is from a study of neurological immune-mediated disorders. This clonotype was seen just once. Germline V gene lookup returns CDR1 MNHNS and CDR2 SASEGT. This CDR3 comprises 14 residues. The ends were cut back, 6 bases at V and 7 bases at J, with 16 bases in the middle. MiXCR, run by TCRdb on the 5' RACE reads, gives a single entry per CDR3 protein. The table has tens of thousands of distinct CDR3 sequences, around 25% seen once; the top ten hold more than 20%. The TCR comes from a woman between 65 and 79 years old in good health. J is TRBJ1-5 and V is TRBV6-1, with D possibly being TRBD1 (5 bases). The specimen was PBMCs. The CDR3 here is CASRDGAWVQPQHF. The CDR3 bases are TGTGCCAGCAGGGACGGGGCTTGGGTACAGCCCCAGCATTTT.